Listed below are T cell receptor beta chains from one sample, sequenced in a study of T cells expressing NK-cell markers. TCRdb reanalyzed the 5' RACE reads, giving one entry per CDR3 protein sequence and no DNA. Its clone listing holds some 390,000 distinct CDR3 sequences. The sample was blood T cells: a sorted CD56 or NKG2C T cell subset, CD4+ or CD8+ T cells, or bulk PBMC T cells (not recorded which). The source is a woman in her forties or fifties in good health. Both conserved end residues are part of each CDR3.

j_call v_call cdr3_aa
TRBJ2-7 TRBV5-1 CASSLGDGYYEQYF
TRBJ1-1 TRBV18 CASSLDREPTEAFF
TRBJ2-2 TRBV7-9 CASSFFQGVVAGELFF
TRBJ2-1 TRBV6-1 CASSPGTSGRADEFF
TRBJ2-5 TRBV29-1 CSAPVRGRETQYF
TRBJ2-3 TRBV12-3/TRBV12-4 CASSFPLSGRADTQYF
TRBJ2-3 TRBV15 CATSRAPGQRITDTQYF
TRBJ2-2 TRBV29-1 CSGGTSGNTGELFF
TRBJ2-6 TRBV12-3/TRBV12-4 CASSLRGLATSGANVLTF
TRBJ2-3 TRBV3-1 CASSHGRASGSSSTDTQYF
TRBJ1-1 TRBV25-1 CASSEGSRGAFF
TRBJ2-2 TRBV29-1 CSVQTSGRADTGELFF